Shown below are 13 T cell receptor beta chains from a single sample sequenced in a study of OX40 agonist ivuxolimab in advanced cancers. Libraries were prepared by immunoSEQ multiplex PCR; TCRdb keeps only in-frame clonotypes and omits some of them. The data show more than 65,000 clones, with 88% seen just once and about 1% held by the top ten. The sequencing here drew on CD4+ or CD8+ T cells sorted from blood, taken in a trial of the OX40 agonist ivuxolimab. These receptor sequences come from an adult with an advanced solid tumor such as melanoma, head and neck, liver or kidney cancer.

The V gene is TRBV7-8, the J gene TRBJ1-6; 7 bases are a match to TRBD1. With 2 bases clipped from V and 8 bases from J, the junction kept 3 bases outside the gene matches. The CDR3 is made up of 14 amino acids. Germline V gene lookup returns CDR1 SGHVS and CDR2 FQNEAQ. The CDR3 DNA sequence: TGTGCCAGCAGCTTAAACAGGGGCGATTCACCCCTCCACTTT. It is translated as CASSLNRGDSPLHF.

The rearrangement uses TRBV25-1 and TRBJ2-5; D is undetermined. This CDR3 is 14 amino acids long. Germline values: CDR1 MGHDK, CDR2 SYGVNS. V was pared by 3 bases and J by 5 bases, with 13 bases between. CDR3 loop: CASSDSSYEETQYF. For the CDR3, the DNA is TGTGCCAGCAGTGATTCCTCGTACGAGGAGACCCAGTACTTC.

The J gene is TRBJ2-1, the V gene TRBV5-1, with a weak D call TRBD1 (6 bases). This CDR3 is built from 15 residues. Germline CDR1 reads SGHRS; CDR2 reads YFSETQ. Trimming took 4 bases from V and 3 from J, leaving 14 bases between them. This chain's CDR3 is CASSLQTGYYNEQFF. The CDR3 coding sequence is TGCGCCAGCAGCCTGCAGACAGGATACTACAATGAGCAGTTCTTC.

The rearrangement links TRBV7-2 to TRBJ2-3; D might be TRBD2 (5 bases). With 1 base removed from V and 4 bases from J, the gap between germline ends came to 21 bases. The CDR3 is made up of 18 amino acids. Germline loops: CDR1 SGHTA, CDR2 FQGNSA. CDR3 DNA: TGTGCCAGCAGCTTAGTGCCCAGTGGACTCCGATGGGCAGATACGCAGTATTTT. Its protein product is CASSLVPSGLRWADTQYF.

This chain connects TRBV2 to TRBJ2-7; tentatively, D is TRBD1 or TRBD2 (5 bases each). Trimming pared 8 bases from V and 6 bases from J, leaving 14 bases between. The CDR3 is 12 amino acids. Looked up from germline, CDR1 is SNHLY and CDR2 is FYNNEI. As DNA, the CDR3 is TGTGCCAGCCATGGTACGGGGCTCGAGCAGTACTTC. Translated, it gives CASHGTGLEQYF.

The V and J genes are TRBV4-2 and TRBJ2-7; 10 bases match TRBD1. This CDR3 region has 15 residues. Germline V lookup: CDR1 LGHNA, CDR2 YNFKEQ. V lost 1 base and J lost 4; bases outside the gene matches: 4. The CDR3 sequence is CASSQGGDRGYEQYF. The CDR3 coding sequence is TGTGCCAGCAGCCAAGGGGGGGACAGGGGTTACGAGCAGTACTTC.

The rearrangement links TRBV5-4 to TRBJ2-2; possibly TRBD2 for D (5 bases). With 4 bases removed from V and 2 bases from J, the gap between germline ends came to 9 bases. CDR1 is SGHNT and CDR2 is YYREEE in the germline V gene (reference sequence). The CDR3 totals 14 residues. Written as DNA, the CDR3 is TGTGCCAGCAGCCTGGGGAGAAACACCGGGGAGCTGTTTTTT. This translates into CASSLGRNTGELFF.

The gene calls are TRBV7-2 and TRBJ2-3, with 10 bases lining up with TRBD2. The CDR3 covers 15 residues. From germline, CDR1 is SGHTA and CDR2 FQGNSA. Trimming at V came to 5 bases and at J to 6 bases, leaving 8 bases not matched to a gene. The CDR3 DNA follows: TGTGCCAGCAGCCGAAGCGGGGGGGCAGGCGATACGCAGTATTTT. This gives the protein CASSRSGGAGDTQYF.

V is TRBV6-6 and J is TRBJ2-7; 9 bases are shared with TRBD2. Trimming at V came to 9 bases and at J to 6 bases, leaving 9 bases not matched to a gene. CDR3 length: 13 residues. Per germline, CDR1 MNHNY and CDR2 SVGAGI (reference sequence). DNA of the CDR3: TGTGCCAGTAGACTAGCGGACACCGGCGAGCAGTACTTC. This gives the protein CASRLADTGEQYF.

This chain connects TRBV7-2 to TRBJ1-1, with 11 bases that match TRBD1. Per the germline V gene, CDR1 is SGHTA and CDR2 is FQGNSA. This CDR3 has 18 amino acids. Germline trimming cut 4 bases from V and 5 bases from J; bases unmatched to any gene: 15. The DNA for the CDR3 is TGTGCCAGCAGCTGGGTCACCGGGACAGGGGGTTCGGGGACTGAAGCTTTCTTT. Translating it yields CASSWVTGTGGSGTEAFF. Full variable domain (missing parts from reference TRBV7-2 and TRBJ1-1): GAGVSQSPSNKVTEKGKDVELRCDPISGHTALYWYRQSLGQGLEFLIYFQGNSAPDKSGLPSDRFSAERTGGSVSTLTIQRTQQEDSAVYLCASSWVTGTGGSGTEAFFGQGTRLTVV.

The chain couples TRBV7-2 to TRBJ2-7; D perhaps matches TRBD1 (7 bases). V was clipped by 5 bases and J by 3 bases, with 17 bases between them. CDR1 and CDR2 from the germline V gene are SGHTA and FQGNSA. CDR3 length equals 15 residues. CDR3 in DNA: TGTGCCAGCAGCCGGTCAGGGGGGATTTACTACGAGCAGTACTTC. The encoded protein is CASSRSGGIYYEQYF.

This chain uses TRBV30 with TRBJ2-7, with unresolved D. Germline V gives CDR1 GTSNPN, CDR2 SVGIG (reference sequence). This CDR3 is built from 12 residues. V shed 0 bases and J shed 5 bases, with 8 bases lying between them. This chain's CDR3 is CAWSVLVNEQYF. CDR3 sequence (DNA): TGTGCCTGGAGTGTACTGGTCAACGAGCAGTACTTC.

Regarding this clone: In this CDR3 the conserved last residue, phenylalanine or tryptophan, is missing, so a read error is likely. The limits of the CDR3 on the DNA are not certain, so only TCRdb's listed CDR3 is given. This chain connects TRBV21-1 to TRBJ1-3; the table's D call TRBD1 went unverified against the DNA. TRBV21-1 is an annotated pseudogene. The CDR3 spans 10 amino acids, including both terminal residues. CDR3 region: CASSLKDSLT.